This is a list of T cell receptor beta chains from one sample in a study of T cell responses to AZD1222 COVID-19 vaccine. Generated by immunoSEQ multiplex PCR, the TCRdb table keeps only in-frame clones and is missing some. This table holds approximately 130,000 clones, 93% found once. The sequences come from peripheral blood, collected on day 0 of AZD1222 vaccination. The receptors come from an adult in good health. Both conserved end residues are part of each CDR3. The D gene is left open where the match is weak. Rows may omit the clone size; those that give it use once, few, many or a size class.

V gene: TRBV3-1/TRBV3-2
clone size: -
J gene: TRBJ1-1
D gene: -
CDR3 DNA: TGTGCCAGCAGCCAGGGACACCGACAGAACACTGAAGCTTTCTTT
CDR3 protein: CASSQGHRQNTEAFF

V gene: TRBV19
clone size: once
J gene: TRBJ1-1
D gene: -
CDR3 DNA: TGTGCCAGTTCTGGGACGCCGAGGGGCACTGAAGCTTTCTTT
CDR3 protein: CASSGTPRGTEAFF

V gene: TRBV6-6
clone size: once
J gene: TRBJ1-2
D gene: -
CDR3 DNA: TGTGCCAGCAGCCACAGGCAACGGTGGAATGGCTACACCTTC
CDR3 protein: CASSHRQRWNGYTF

V gene: TRBV4-2
clone size: -
J gene: TRBJ2-1
D gene: TRBD2
CDR3 DNA: TGTGCCAGCAGCCGACGAGCGGGAGGGCCGGGAAATGAGCAGTTCTTC
CDR3 protein: CASSRRAGGPGNEQFF

V gene: TRBV4-2
clone size: once
J gene: TRBJ1-3
D gene: -
CDR3 DNA: TGTGCCAGCAGCCAAGATCGGTCTCCATGGCCTGACTCTGGAAACACCATATATTTT
CDR3 protein: CASSQDRSPWPDSGNTIYF

V gene: TRBV11-3
clone size: -
J gene: TRBJ2-1
D gene: -
CDR3 DNA: TGTGCCAGCAGCTCCTTGGAGGGGGGGGAGCAGTTCTTC
CDR3 protein: CASSSLEGGEQFF

V gene: TRBV7-9
clone size: -
J gene: TRBJ2-5
D gene: -
CDR3 DNA: TGTGCCAGCAGCTTCGCCGACAGGATCTGGGAGACCCAGTACTTC
CDR3 protein: CASSFADRIWETQYF

V gene: TRBV2
clone size: -
J gene: TRBJ1-2
D gene: -
CDR3 DNA: TGTGCCAGCACCCCCACAGGGAGAGGCTACACCTTC
CDR3 protein: CASTPTGRGYTF

V gene: TRBV5-6
clone size: -
J gene: TRBJ2-1
D gene: TRBD2
CDR3 DNA: TGTGCCAGCAGCCCACGACTGACTAGCGGGAGCCCCAATGAGCAGTTCTTC
CDR3 protein: CASSPRLTSGSPNEQFF

V gene: TRBV29-1
clone size: -
J gene: TRBJ1-1
D gene: -
CDR3 DNA: TGCAGCGTTTCTAGAAACACTGAAGCTTTCTTT
CDR3 protein: CSVSRNTEAFF

V gene: TRBV13
clone size: -
J gene: TRBJ1-3
D gene: -
CDR3 DNA: TGTGCCAGCAGCCCGGAGGGGCCCGGAAACACCATATATTTT
CDR3 protein: CASSPEGPGNTIYF

V gene: TRBV30
clone size: -
J gene: TRBJ1-4
D gene: TRBD1
CDR3 DNA: TGTGCCTGGAGTGGGGGGACAGGAAATGAAAAACTGTTTTTT
CDR3 protein: CAWSGGTGNEKLFF

V gene: TRBV28
clone size: -
J gene: TRBJ1-5
D gene: -
CDR3 DNA: TGTGCCAGCAGTTTTCAGCCCCAGCATTTT
CDR3 protein: CASSFQPQHF

V gene: TRBV27
clone size: -
J gene: TRBJ1-4
D gene: TRBD1
CDR3 DNA: TGTGCCAGCTCCAGACAGGGGGAAAATGAAAAACTGTTTTTT
CDR3 protein: CASSRQGENEKLFF

V gene: TRBV7-3
clone size: -
J gene: TRBJ1-5
D gene: -
CDR3 DNA: TGTGCCAGCAGCTTACCCGGGAGTTGGGCTTGCCTGTTCCAGCCCCAGCATTTT
CDR3 protein: CASSLPGSWACLFQPQHF

V gene: TRBV7-2
clone size: -
J gene: TRBJ1-5
D gene: -
CDR3 DNA: TGTGCCAGCAGCTTCACGGCAGGGTCGGGACAGCCCCAGCATTTT
CDR3 protein: CASSFTAGSGQPQHF

V gene: TRBV7-4
clone size: -
J gene: TRBJ1-5
D gene: TRBD1
CDR3 DNA: TGTGCCAGCAGCTTAAGGCTTGGGGACAGGGGCAATCAGCCCCAGCATTTT
CDR3 protein: CASSLRLGDRGNQPQHF

V gene: TRBV19
clone size: -
J gene: TRBJ1-1
D gene: -
CDR3 DNA: TGTGCCAGTAGTATGTGGCGGACGAAGAACACTGAAGCTTTCTTT
CDR3 protein: CASSMWRTKNTEAFF

V gene: TRBV9
clone size: -
J gene: TRBJ1-4
D gene: -
CDR3 DNA: TGTGCCAGCAGCGTAGCGGGGCGGTGGGGTGTTGAAAAACTGTTTTTT
CDR3 protein: CASSVAGRWGVEKLFF

V gene: TRBV7-2
clone size: -
J gene: TRBJ2-2
D gene: -
CDR3 DNA: TGTGCCAGCAGCCCTAGGAGGGGGACGAACACCGGGGAGCTGTTTTTT
CDR3 protein: CASSPRRGTNTGELFF

V gene: TRBV5-1
clone size: -
J gene: TRBJ1-1
D gene: TRBD1
CDR3 DNA: TGCGCCAGCAGCTTGGCCGCTCGGACAGGATCTTTGGGGACTGAAGCTTTCTTT
CDR3 protein: CASSLAARTGSLGTEAFF

V gene: TRBV6-5
clone size: -
J gene: TRBJ1-1
D gene: -
CDR3 DNA: TGTGCCAGCAGCCTACAGGGAACGAACACTGAAGCTTTCTTT
CDR3 protein: CASSLQGTNTEAFF

V gene: TRBV6-6
clone size: -
J gene: TRBJ2-4
D gene: TRBD1
CDR3 DNA: TGTGCCAGCAGTTGGGGGACAGGGTTTGCCAAAAACATTCAGTACTTC
CDR3 protein: CASSWGTGFAKNIQYF

V gene: TRBV4-3
clone size: -
J gene: TRBJ2-2
D gene: -
CDR3 DNA: TGCGCCAGCAGCCAAGCGGCACAGGGAAGAGGTACCGGGGAGCTGTTTTTT
CDR3 protein: CASSQAAQGRGTGELFF

V gene: TRBV12-3/TRBV12-4
clone size: -
J gene: TRBJ1-1
D gene: -
CDR3 DNA: TGTGCCAGCAGGGTTCAGGGGAACACTGAAGCTTTCTTT
CDR3 protein: CASRVQGNTEAFF

V gene: TRBV11-2
clone size: -
J gene: TRBJ1-6
D gene: TRBD1
CDR3 DNA: TGTGCCAGCAGCCCATCCGGGACAGCTAATTCACCCCTCCACTTT
CDR3 protein: CASSPSGTANSPLHF

V gene: TRBV9
clone size: -
J gene: TRBJ1-5
D gene: -
CDR3 DNA: TGTGCCAGCAGCGTAGACGGGACGGACAATCAGCCCCAGCATTTT
CDR3 protein: CASSVDGTDNQPQHF

V gene: TRBV19
clone size: -
J gene: TRBJ1-1
D gene: TRBD1
CDR3 DNA: TGTGCCAGTAGTGCGGACAGGTGGATCACTGAAGCTTTCTTT
CDR3 protein: CASSADRWITEAFF

V gene: TRBV2
clone size: -
J gene: TRBJ2-7
D gene: -
CDR3 DNA: TGTGCCAGCGGTACGACAGGACCCTACGAGCAGTACTTC
CDR3 protein: CASGTTGPYEQYF

V gene: TRBV28
clone size: -
J gene: TRBJ1-1
D gene: TRBD1
CDR3 DNA: TGTGCCAGCAGTTTCAGGGGGCCCGAAGCTTTCTTT
CDR3 protein: CASSFRGPEAFF

V gene: TRBV28
clone size: -
J gene: TRBJ1-2
D gene: -
CDR3 DNA: TGTGCCAGCATCCCGGGGGGGCGTTCTAACTATGGCTACACCTTC
CDR3 protein: CASIPGGRSNYGYTF

V gene: TRBV4-1
clone size: once
J gene: TRBJ2-2
D gene: -
CDR3 DNA: TGCGCCAGCAGCCCTTATTCGACCGGGGAGCTGTTTTTT
CDR3 protein: CASSPYSTGELFF

V gene: TRBV7-2
clone size: -
J gene: TRBJ2-1
D gene: -
CDR3 DNA: TGTGCCAGCAGCTCGGGCGGCCTTAACCGATCGCGGAGGTACAATGAGCAGTTCTTC
CDR3 protein: CASSSGGLNRSRRYNEQFF

V gene: TRBV11-2
clone size: once
J gene: TRBJ1-1
D gene: -
CDR3 DNA: TGTGCCAGCAGCTTAGCGGGGAGACATACTGAAGCTTTCTTT
CDR3 protein: CASSLAGRHTEAFF

V gene: TRBV12-3/TRBV12-4
clone size: few
J gene: TRBJ1-1
D gene: -
CDR3 DNA: TGTGCCAGCAGGCCCGACAGTAGAGCTTTCTTT
CDR3 protein: CASRPDSRAFF

V gene: TRBV9
clone size: -
J gene: TRBJ1-2
D gene: TRBD1
CDR3 DNA: TGTGCCAGCAGCGGAAACAGGGGGCGAGGCTACACCTTC
CDR3 protein: CASSGNRGRGYTF

V gene: TRBV18
clone size: -
J gene: TRBJ2-1
D gene: TRBD1
CDR3 DNA: TGTGCCAGCTCAGAGCTGGGACAGGGGGCGGGCAATGAGCAGTTCTTC
CDR3 protein: CASSELGQGAGNEQFF

V gene: TRBV4-3
clone size: -
J gene: TRBJ1-1
D gene: -
CDR3 DNA: TGCGCCAGCAGCCAAGATTATGAGTACACTGAAGCTTTCTTT
CDR3 protein: CASSQDYEYTEAFF

V gene: TRBV2
clone size: -
J gene: TRBJ1-1
D gene: TRBD1
CDR3 DNA: TGTGCCAGCAGTGAGGACAGGGGGCGAACTGAAGCTTTCTTT
CDR3 protein: CASSEDRGRTEAFF

V gene: TRBV30
clone size: -
J gene: TRBJ1-3
D gene: -
CDR3 DNA: TGTGCCTGGAACGAACAGGGACTCTCTGGAAACACCATATATTTT
CDR3 protein: CAWNEQGLSGNTIYF